The T cell receptor (beta chain) described here comes from a study of cytomegalovirus exposure and HLA in healthy donors. The PCR ran on 60 Vbeta and 13 Jbeta primers. The method was immunoSEQ multiplex PCR; TCRdb's version includes in-frame clones alone and lacks a portion of them. The sample carries under 170,000 clones, 79% recorded once. Study observations and caveats: Sequences of the TCR beta chain were said to predict the HLA-A and HLA-B alleles of most subjects accurately.

Comments on this clone: Its specificity is unknown.

Although they were nominally healthy when sampled, donors likely had unrecorded immune exposures. The germline V and J ends were trimmed by 7 bases and 3 bases, with 16 bases remaining between them. CDR3 size: 15 residues. In germline, CDR1 is LNHDA, CDR2 SQIVND (reference sequence). Source material: PBMCs. The chain links TRBV19 to TRBJ1-5; D gene unclear. This clonotype originated in a man in his fifties in good health and CMV-seropositive. The CDR3 protein is CASTARGGINQPQHF. The CDR3 coding sequence is TGTGCCAGTACCGCCCGAGGAGGAATCAATCAGCCCCAGCATTTT.